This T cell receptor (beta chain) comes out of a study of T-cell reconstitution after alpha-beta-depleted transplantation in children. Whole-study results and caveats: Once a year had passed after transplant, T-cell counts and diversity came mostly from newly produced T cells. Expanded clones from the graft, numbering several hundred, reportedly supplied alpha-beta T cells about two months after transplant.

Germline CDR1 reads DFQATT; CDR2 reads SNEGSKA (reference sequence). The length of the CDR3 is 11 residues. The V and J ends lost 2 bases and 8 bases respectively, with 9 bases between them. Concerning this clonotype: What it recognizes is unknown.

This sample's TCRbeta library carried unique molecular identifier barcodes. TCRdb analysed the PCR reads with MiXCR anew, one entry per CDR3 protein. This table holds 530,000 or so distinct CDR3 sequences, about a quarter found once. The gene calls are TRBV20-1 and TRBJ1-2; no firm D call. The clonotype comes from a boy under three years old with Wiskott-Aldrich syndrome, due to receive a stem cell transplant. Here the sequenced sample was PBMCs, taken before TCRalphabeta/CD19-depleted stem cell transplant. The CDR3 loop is CSARRTGGYTF. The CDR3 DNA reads TGCAGTGCTAGAAGAACGGGCGGCTACACCTTC.